One sample yielded the 18 T cell receptor beta chains listed below, sequenced in a study of cytomegalovirus exposure and HLA in healthy donors. It was with 60 Vbeta and 13 Jbeta primers that the PCR ran. Assay: immunoSEQ multiplex PCR; the TCRdb copy retains only in-frame clones and omits some. The repertoire has roughly 100,000 clones, around 70% of them found once; the top ten carry about 0.84%. Sequencing used PBMCs. The receptor source for this set is a boy between 10 and 17 years old in good health and CMV-seronegative.

Details on this clone: The final CDR3 position lacks the conserved phenylalanine or tryptophan, pointing to a likely read error. J is TRBJ1-3 and V is TRBV6-6; a weak D match, TRBD1 (6 bases). CDR1 is MNHNY, CDR2 SVGAGI, per germline (reference sequence). There are 14 residues in the CDR3. Between the trimmed V and J ends, which lost 5 bases and 0 bases, there was a span of 8 bases. This chain's CDR3 is CASSGQISGNTIYV. The CDR3 DNA sequence: TGTGCCAGCAGTGGACAGATCTCTGGAAACACCATATATGTT.

The gene calls are TRBV15 and TRBJ2-5, with 7 bases that match TRBD2. Germline V gives CDR1 LNHNV, CDR2 YYDKDF (reference sequence). This CDR3 region has 15 residues. With 0 bases clipped from V and 4 bases from J, the junction kept 5 bases outside the gene matches. This chain's CDR3 is CATSRDGEGRETQYF. CDR3 coding DNA: TGTGCCACCAGCAGAGACGGGGAGGGAAGAGAGACCCAGTACTTC.

This clone has just a few counts. This chain uses TRBV27 with TRBJ2-7, with D possibly TRBD2 on 6 matching bases. The CDR3 extends over 14 amino acids. V shed 5 bases and J shed 0 bases, with 11 bases lying between them. The germline V gene has CDR1 MNHEY and CDR2 SMNVEV (reference sequence). The CDR3 DNA reads TGTGCCAGCAGTCGACTAGGGAGCTCCTACGAGCAGTACTTC. Translating it yields CASSRLGSSYEQYF.

The V gene is TRBV6-5, the J gene TRBJ2-5; no firm D call. The germline V and J ends were trimmed by 4 bases and 7 bases, with 13 bases remaining between them. CDR1 MNHEY and CDR2 SVGAGI come from the germline V gene. The CDR3 consists of 13 residues. The CDR3 sequence: CASSFDPEATQYF. The CDR3 DNA follows: TGTGCCAGCAGTTTTGACCCAGAGGCGACCCAGTACTTC.

The CDR3 bases are TGTGCCAGCAGTCTTAGGGGCCAGCCCCAGCATTTT. The encoded protein is CASSLRGQPQHF. The chain carries TRBV28 and TRBJ1-5, with D possibly matching TRBD1 (5 bases). CDR3 length equals 12 residues. The ends were cut back, 5 bases at V and 7 bases at J, with 9 bases in the middle. From germline, CDR1 is MDHEN and CDR2 SYDVKM.

This clone was counted a single time. V and J are TRBV5-6 and TRBJ1-4, with a weak D call TRBD1 (5 bases). The CDR3 has 14 amino acids. The germline V and J ends were trimmed by 8 bases and 4 bases, with 15 bases remaining between them. Germline V gene sequence: CDR1 SGHDT, CDR2 YYEEEE. CDR3 sequence: CASYKEGSNEKLFF. DNA for the CDR3: TGTGCCAGTTATAAGGAGGGGAGTAATGAAAAACTGTTTTTT.

The J gene is TRBJ1-5, the V gene TRBV28, with TRBD1 as a possible D gene (5 bases). The germline V gene has CDR1 MDHEN and CDR2 SYDVKM. Deletions cut 6 bases from V and 6 bases from J, with 21 bases between. The CDR3 has 16 amino acids. The DNA for the CDR3 is TGTGCCAGCAGCCCCCCTTACTTCCGGGGGACTCAGCCCCAGCATTTT. Translating it yields CASSPPYFRGTQPQHF. Variable domain in full (rest from reference TRBV28 and TRBJ1-5): DVKVTQSSRYLVKRTGEKVFLECVQDMDHENMFWYRQDPGLGLRLIYFSYDVKMKEKGDIPEGYSVSREKKERFSLILESASTNQTSMYLCASSPPYFRGTQPQHFGDGTRLSIL.

This clone was picked up a small number of times. The V and J genes are TRBV4-1 and TRBJ1-2; D perhaps matches TRBD1 (5 bases). Trimming cost V 4 bases and J 4 bases, with 19 bases left between them. Germline assignment: CDR1 MGHRA and CDR2 YSYEKL. The CDR3 extends over 16 amino acids. CDR3: CASSLYPGGGSYGYTF. Here the CDR3 DNA reads TGCGCCAGCAGCCTTTACCCCGGCGGGGGATCCTATGGCTACACCTTC.

Comments on this clone: The sample holds other DNA sequences that translate to the same CDR3. The chain combines TRBV5-6 with TRBJ2-5, with D perhaps TRBD1 (6 bases). From germline, CDR1 is SGHDT and CDR2 YYEEEE. V dropped 2 bases and J dropped 1 base, with 6 bases sitting between them. There are 13 residues in the CDR3. The CDR3 is CASSLGGQETQYF. CDR3 coding DNA: TGTGCCAGCAGCTTAGGGGGCCAAGAGACCCAGTACTTC.

The CDR3 sequence: CASSLSPARAGTDTQYF. CDR3 DNA: TGTGCCAGCAGCTTGAGTCCAGCCCGAGCGGGCACAGATACGCAGTATTTT. V is TRBV7-9 and J is TRBJ2-3; tentative D call: TRBD2 (5 bases). The V gene's germline CDR1 is SEHNR and CDR2 FQNEAQ (reference sequence). There are 17 residues in the CDR3. Trimming stripped 3 bases from V and 1 base from J, with 17 bases between. The whole variable domain, filled in from reference TRBV7-9 and TRBJ2-3, reads DTGVSQNPRHKITKRGQNVTFRCDPISEHNRLYWYRQTLGQGPEFLTYFQNEAQLEKSRLLSDRFSAERPKGSFSTLEIQRTEQGDSAMYLCASSLSPARAGTDTQYFGPGTRLTVL.

The gene calls are TRBV4-1 and TRBJ2-7; 8 bases are shared with TRBD1. The V and J ends lost 2 bases and 4 bases, in that order; junction bases with no gene match: 7. Germline assignment: CDR1 MGHRA and CDR2 YSYEKL. The CDR3 has 15 residues. CDR3 in DNA: TGCGCCAGCAGCCAACCCGGACAGGGTGGTTACGAGCAGTACTTC. It codes for CASSQPGQGGYEQYF.

This clone was observed a single time. The genes are TRBV4-1 and TRBJ2-7, with 7 bases fitting TRBD1. Germline CDR1 is MGHRA and CDR2 is YSYEKL. V trimming: 4 bases; J trimming: 2 bases; junction bases outside the gene matches: 5. CDR3 size: 14 residues. CDR3 amino acids: CASSRLGQTYEQYF. CDR3 DNA: TGCGCCAGCAGCCGATTGGGACAGACCTACGAGCAGTACTTC.

The V gene is TRBV6-1, the J gene TRBJ2-7; 8 bases match TRBD2. The germline gives CDR1 MNHNS, CDR2 SASEGT. The CDR3 has 16 residues. V lost 1 base, J lost 0 bases, and 5 bases stayed unmatched. CDR3 DNA: TGTGCCAGCAGTGAAGACGACGGGAGGGCCTCCTACGAGCAGTACTTC. This encodes CASSEDDGRASYEQYF.

The rearrangement uses TRBV6-5 and TRBJ2-7; D is unclear. Per the germline V gene, CDR1 is MNHEY and CDR2 is SVGAGI. The length of the CDR3 is 14 residues. Between the trimmed V and J ends, which lost 2 bases and 6 bases, there was a span of 14 bases. CDR3 nucleotides: TGTGCCAGCAGTTACGGCGATCGGAGTAGCGAGCAGTACTTC. This sequence encodes CASSYGDRSSEQYF.

V gene TRBV30 combines with J gene TRBJ2-7; D gene ambiguous. The CDR3 runs to 13 residues. V lost 0 bases and J lost 5, with 11 bases in between. Looked up from germline, CDR1 is GTSNPN and CDR2 is SVGIG (reference sequence). DNA for the CDR3: TGTGCCTGGAGTGTATGGCGGTCCCACGAGCAGTACTTC. It is translated as CAWSVWRSHEQYF.

This chain connects TRBV6-1 to TRBJ2-7; D is ambiguous. The germline V and J ends were trimmed by 6 bases and 3 bases, with 18 bases remaining between them. Germline V gene data show CDR1 as MNHNS and CDR2 as SASEGT. The CDR3 contains 15 residues. This chain's CDR3 is CASRTTESPFYEQYF. The CDR3 DNA is TGTGCCAGCAGAACGACGGAGTCCCCCTTCTACGAGCAGTACTTC.

This rearrangement joins TRBV28 to TRBJ1-1; the D is unclear. Germline CDR1 reads MDHEN; CDR2 reads SYDVKM. The CDR3 spans 13 residues. Between the trimmed V and J ends, which lost 6 bases and 0 bases, there was a span of 8 bases. Written as DNA, the CDR3 is TGTGCCAGCAGCCGTCAGATGAACACTGAAGCTTTCTTT. This translates into CASSRQMNTEAFF.

The chain links TRBV5-4 to TRBJ2-7, with D possibly TRBD2 on 7 matching bases. Germline V lookup: CDR1 SGHNT, CDR2 YYREEE (reference sequence). The CDR3 spans 15 residues. With 1 base removed from V and 0 bases from J, the gap between germline ends came to 11 bases. In DNA form, the CDR3 reads TGTGCCAGCAGCTTGCGGGGGGCTAGCTCCTACGAGCAGTACTTC. Residues: CASSLRGASSYEQYF.